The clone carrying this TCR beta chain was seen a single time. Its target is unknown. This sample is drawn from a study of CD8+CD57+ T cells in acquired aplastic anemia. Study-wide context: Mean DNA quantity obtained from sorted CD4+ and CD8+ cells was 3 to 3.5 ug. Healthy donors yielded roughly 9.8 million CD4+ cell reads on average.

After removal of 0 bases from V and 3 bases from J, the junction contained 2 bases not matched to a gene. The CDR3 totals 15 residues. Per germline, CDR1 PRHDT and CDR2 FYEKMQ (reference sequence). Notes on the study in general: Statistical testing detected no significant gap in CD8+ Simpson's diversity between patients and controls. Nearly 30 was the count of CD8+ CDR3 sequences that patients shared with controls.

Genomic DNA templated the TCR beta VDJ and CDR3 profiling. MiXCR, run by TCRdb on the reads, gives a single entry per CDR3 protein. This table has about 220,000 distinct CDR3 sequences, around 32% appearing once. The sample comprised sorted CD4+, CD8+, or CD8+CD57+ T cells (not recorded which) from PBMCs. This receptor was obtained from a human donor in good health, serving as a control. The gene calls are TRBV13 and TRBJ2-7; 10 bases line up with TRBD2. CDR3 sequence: CASSLGSGRGYEQYF. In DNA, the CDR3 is TGTGCCAGCAGCTTAGGGAGCGGGAGGGGCTACGAGCAGTACTTC.